This T cell receptor beta chain was profiled in a study of TIL therapy for anti-PD-1-resistant metastatic lung cancer (dated by TCRdb to the early 2020s). General notes on the study: Before any PD-1/PD-L1 blockade was given, tumors were harvested, nivolumab was then administered, and patients who progressed went on to receive lymphodepletion, an infusion of expanded TIL, and IL-2. T cell receptor beta sequencing of tumor and peripheral blood served to follow clonotypes across the tumor, the expanded TIL product, and serial blood samples. A median non-synonymous tumor mutation burden of roughly 1.4 mutations per megabase was determined across the cohort by whole-exome sequencing. Most of the cohort had lung adenocarcinoma, a handful of tumors were EGFR-mutant and two were ALK-rearranged, and half of the patients were current or former smokers. A median age of roughly 55 years (range roughly 38-85) and a median tumor PD-L1 proportion score of approximately 6.1% were recorded among enrolled patients. Findings and caveats that apply to the study as a whole: Because the cohort was highly selected, with more treatment-naive, never-smoker and oncogene-addicted patients than is typical, generalizability is limited. The study protocol defined all tumor marker inferences as exploratory. The baseline peripheral repertoire was partially replaced by infused TIL clonotypes, which then decayed over months, and no apparent association between persistence and response was found.

This specimen's time point label, interpreted: pre-treatment sample, taken before nivolumab and TIL therapy. Adults with stage 4 NSCLC were enrolled from October 2017 to early 2020 in a dual-center phase I trial. Samples were obtained from a single-arm, open-label phase I trial in which tumor-infiltrating lymphocyte therapy with nivolumab was evaluated in advanced non-small cell lung cancer. Blood mononuclear cells from EDTA tubes were separated on a Ficoll gradient and snap-frozen as pellets, and DNA was extracted from the cells using a Qiagen mini-prep kit. As encoded in the germline V gene (reference sequence), CDR1 is DFQATT while CDR2 is SNEGSKA. The CDR3 has 10 amino acids, counting the end cysteine and phenylalanine. The retained sequence is limited to the CDR3, 30 bases, with the frame set at the first base. TCR beta CDR3 regions were amplified from genomic DNA with the immunoSEQ v3 hsTCRB kit using bias-controlled multiplex PCR. TCR libraries were sequenced on an Illumina NextSeq 500 to 1.5 million to 2.5 million read pairs for survey level or roughly 4.5-6 million for deep level. In the source study's methods: Clonality was reported by immunoSEQ Analyzer software, which also assigned V, D and J genes and filtered out non-productive sequences. Repertoires of infused TIL and blood were compared using productive Simpson clonality and the Morisita overlap index of productive TRB rearrangements. Absolute clonotype counts in blood were estimated as lymphocyte count times CD3+ fraction times the clone's productive frequency. TCRdb provides this immuneACCESS table in a form limited to in-frame rearrangements. Some clones are lacking; in checked studies, under half of them reflect an unresolved V gene, and why the rest are absent is not known. V, J and clone size are those of that table, while D and trimming were read from the DNA. The sample contains 54,000 or so clones, roughly 91% of them found a single time. The top ten constitute 2.6% of the sample.

This clone has only a few counts. Its antigen is not yet known. One end of the junction varies from germline; a read error may be responsible. The rearrangement joined TRBV20-1 to TRBJ1-1; 7 junctional bases match TRBD1. This clonotype was obtained from a person between 25 and 79 years old with non-small cell lung cancer. The sequencing used blood, collected at baseline. The DNA sequence is TGCAGTGCTAGAGAACTCGGGACAGTTTTT. Its amino acids are CSARELGTVF.